The rows below give T cell receptor beta chains drawn from one sample of a study of cytomegalovirus exposure and HLA in healthy donors. Sequencing was performed with immunoSEQ multiplex PCR; in TCRdb, only in-frame clones are kept and a portion is missing. The sample includes roughly 250,000 clones, about 80% of them seen just once. Sequenced: PBMCs. Source of these receptors: a girl aged 2 to 10 in good health and CMV-seronegative. The CDR3 runs from the conserved cysteine through the conserved F or W. The D gene is left open where the match is weak. Clone size is given for some rows only: seen once, a few or many times, or a class if the clone is expanded.

d_call | j_call | v_call | clone_size | cdr3_aa | cdr3_nt
TRBD2 | TRBJ2-1 | TRBV15 | - | CATSRDGAGVFNEQFF | TGTGCCACCAGCAGAGATGGAGCGGGGGTTTTCAATGAGCAGTTCTTC
TRBD2 | TRBJ2-1 | TRBV10-3 | - | CAIGGGGYNEQFF | TGTGCCATAGGCGGGGGAGGTTACAATGAGCAGTTCTTC
- | TRBJ2-1 | TRBV10-3 | - | CAISESTSDEQFF | TGTGCCATCAGTGAGTCAACCTCGGATGAGCAGTTCTTC
TRBD1 | TRBJ1-1 | TRBV27 | - | CASSPGQRITEAFF | TGTGCCAGCAGTCCGGGACAGCGAATCACTGAAGCTTTCTTT
- | TRBJ2-7 | TRBV18 | - | CASSPDLASEQYF | TGTGCCAGCTCACCGGACCTAGCTTCCGAGCAGTACTTC
TRBD1 | TRBJ2-7 | TRBV6-1 | few | CASSVRDRVGEQYF | TGTGCCAGCAGTGTCCGGGACAGGGTCGGGGAGCAGTACTTC
- | TRBJ1-1 | TRBV4-2 | - | CASSQVGLTEAFF | TGTGCCAGCAGCCAAGTCGGACTCACTGAAGCTTTCTTT
TRBD1 | TRBJ1-2 | TRBV19 | few | CASTRQGSPGGYGYTF | TGTGCCAGTACGCGGCAGGGCTCCCCAGGGGGCTATGGCTACACCTTC
- | TRBJ1-6 | TRBV6-1 | few | CASSEFSGTRKPLHF | TGTGCCAGCAGTGAATTCTCCGGGACACGCAAACCCCTCCACTTT
TRBD1 | TRBJ1-1 | TRBV5-4 | - | CASSLRTGRNTEAFF | TGTGCCAGCAGCTTGAGGACAGGGAGGAACACTGAAGCTTTCTTT
TRBD2 | TRBJ2-7 | TRBV27 | - | CASSPGTSGIEQYF | TGTGCCAGCAGTCCTGGGACTAGCGGGATCGAGCAGTACTTC
TRBD1 | TRBJ2-4 | TRBV27 | - | CASRPHIILRGSTGKNIQYF | TGTGCCAGCAGACCCCATATTATTCTCAGGGGGAGTACAGGCAAAAACATTCAGTACTTC
- | TRBJ2-3 | TRBV9 | few | CASSEPAADTQYF | TGTGCCAGCAGCGAGCCAGCGGCAGATACGCAGTATTTT
- | TRBJ2-1 | TRBV4-1 | - | CASSQPYNEQFF | TGCGCCAGCAGCCAACCTTACAATGAGCAGTTCTTC
TRBD2 | TRBJ2-3 | TRBV30 | - | CARSGGDTDTQYF | TGTGCCAGAAGCGGGGGAGACACAGATACGCAGTATTTT
TRBD1 | TRBJ1-2 | TRBV7-8 | - | CASSSGVLAQGDDGYTF | TGTGCCAGCAGCTCCGGTGTACTCGCCCAGGGGGACGATGGCTACACCTTC
- | TRBJ2-3 | TRBV9 | few | CASSVDKPTDTQYF | TGTGCCAGCAGCGTAGATAAGCCCACAGATACGCAGTATTTT
TRBD1 | TRBJ1-1 | TRBV4-1 | - | CASSQVLDRGLRNTEAFF | TGCGCCAGCAGCCAAGTCCTCGACAGGGGGCTTAGGAACACTGAAGCTTTCTTT
TRBD2 | TRBJ2-5 | TRBV4-1 | - | CASSQESTSGRSQETQYF | TGCGCCAGCAGCCAAGAGTCGACTAGCGGGCGAAGCCAAGAGACCCAGTACTTC
- | TRBJ1-4 | TRBV5-8 | - | CASSLAYGAGNEKLFF | TGTGCCAGCAGCTTGGCCTATGGGGCGGGAAATGAAAAACTGTTTTTT
TRBD1 | TRBJ1-2 | TRBV27 | few | CASSLRSGTGLGYGYTF | TGTGCCAGCAGTCTACGATCCGGGACAGGGTTAGGCTATGGCTACACCTTC
- | TRBJ2-3 | TRBV5-1 | once | CASRPRGTDTQYF | TGCGCCAGCCGGCCCCGCGGGACAGATACGCAGTATTTT
TRBD2 | TRBJ2-1 | TRBV9 | - | CASSVGVERGTYNEQFF | TGTGCCAGCAGCGTAGGGGTTGAGCGGGGGACCTACAATGAGCAGTTCTTC
TRBD2 | TRBJ2-7 | TRBV6-6 | - | CASSYSGTSGYEQYF | TGTGCCAGCAGTTATTCCGGGACTAGCGGCTACGAGCAGTACTTC
- | TRBJ2-5 | TRBV5-1 | once | CASSLAQTQETQYF | TGCGCCAGCAGCTTGGCACAGACCCAAGAGACCCAGTACTTC
- | TRBJ1-2 | TRBV10-3 | - | CAISDRDLQGFYGYTF | TGTGCCATCAGTGATCGCGATTTACAGGGTTTCTATGGCTACACCTTC
TRBD2 | TRBJ2-1 | TRBV18 | - | CASSLLAGWTYNEQFF | TGTGCCAGCTCCCTTTTAGCGGGATGGACCTACAATGAGCAGTTCTTC
TRBD1 | TRBJ2-7 | TRBV10-1 | - | CASSEDRVHEQYF | TGCGCCAGCAGTGAGGACAGGGTCCACGAGCAGTACTTC
- | TRBJ2-3 | TRBV9 | - | CASSVLGLWDTQYF | TGTGCCAGCAGCGTATTGGGACTTTGGGATACGCAGTATTTT
TRBD1 | TRBJ1-4 | TRBV6-1 | - | CASSGIGTGAYEKLFF | TGTGCCAGCAGTGGGATAGGGACAGGGGCTTATGAAAAACTGTTTTTT
- | TRBJ2-7 | TRBV4-1 | - | CASSQGSDFDEQYF | TGCGCCAGCAGCCAAGGTTCAGATTTCGACGAGCAGTACTTC
TRBD1 | TRBJ1-2 | TRBV7-2 | - | CASSFGQEYGYTF | TGTGCCAGCAGCTTCGGACAGGAGTATGGCTACACCTTC
TRBD2 | TRBJ2-1 | TRBV5-1 | - | CASSLIPSGSVTYNEQFF | TGCGCCAGCAGCTTGATTCCTAGCGGGAGCGTCACCTACAATGAGCAGTTCTTC
- | TRBJ2-1 | TRBV9 | - | CASSVDGTWSNEQFF | TGTGCCAGCAGCGTAGACGGGACTTGGAGTAATGAGCAGTTCTTC
- | TRBJ1-3 | TRBV19 | - | CASSITGSGNTIYF | TGTGCCAGTAGTATAACGGGATCTGGAAACACCATATATTTT
- | TRBJ2-1 | TRBV23-1 | - | CASSRAKSNEQFF | TGCGCCAGCAGTCGAGCGAAATCGAATGAGCAGTTCTTC
- | TRBJ1-1 | TRBV6-6 | - | CASRTGTEAFF | TGTGCCAGCAGGACGGGGACTGAAGCTTTCTTT
- | TRBJ2-3 | TRBV28 | - | CASSSYLTERASTDTQYF | TGTGCCAGCAGTTCGTACCTAACAGAGCGGGCTAGCACAGATACGCAGTATTTT
- | TRBJ1-1 | TRBV6-5 | - | CASNADNNEAFF | TGTGCCAGCAACGCAGATAACAATGAAGCTTTCTTT
- | TRBJ1-2 | TRBV7-9 | few | CASSSGLRGKGPHGYTF | TGTGCCAGCAGCTCCGGCCTGAGGGGGAAAGGTCCTCATGGCTACACCTTC
TRBD1 | TRBJ2-7 | TRBV5-1 | - | CASSLRTGFDEQYF | TGCGCCAGCAGCTTACGGACAGGGTTCGACGAGCAGTACTTC
TRBD1 | TRBJ2-7 | TRBV2 | - | CASSRDSYEQYF | TGTGCCAGCAGCCGGGACAGCTACGAGCAGTACTTC
TRBD2 | TRBJ2-5 | TRBV6-1 | - | CASSDAGGPQFQETQYF | TGTGCCAGCAGTGACGCGGGGGGGCCTCAGTTCCAAGAGACCCAGTACTTC
TRBD1 | TRBJ2-5 | TRBV5-6 | - | CASSLVGTGQETQYF | TGTGCCAGCAGCTTGGTAGGGACAGGCCAAGAGACCCAGTACTTC
TRBD1 | TRBJ1-2 | TRBV5-1 | - | CASSPQGGSDVYTF | TGCGCCAGCAGCCCACAGGGGGGGTCTGATGTCTACACCTTC
- | TRBJ2-1 | TRBV13 | - | CASSLEFTRPEQFF | TGTGCCAGCAGCTTAGAATTCACTAGACCCGAGCAGTTCTTC
- | TRBJ2-2 | TRBV19 | - | CASRHQGSGTGELFF | TGTGCCAGTAGGCATCAGGGGTCTGGCACCGGGGAGCTGTTTTTT
- | TRBJ2-2 | TRBV7-6 | - | CASSLVGTHTGELFF | TGTGCCAGCAGCTTAGTCGGGACTCACACCGGGGAGCTGTTTTTT
- | TRBJ2-7 | TRBV11-2 | - | CASSLGAGGYEQYF | TGTGCCAGCAGCTTAGGCGCAGGGGGGTACGAGCAGTACTTC
- | TRBJ2-3 | TRBV19 | - | CASTLTAGSDTQYF | TGTGCCAGTACCCTCACGGCAGGTAGTGATACGCAGTATTTT
TRBD1 | TRBJ1-5 | TRBV28 | - | CASSPGTGYQPQHF | TGTGCCAGCAGCCCCGGGACAGGGTACCAGCCCCAGCATTTT
- | TRBJ2-7 | TRBV6-6 | - | CASTQRDPYEQYF | TGTGCCAGCACGCAGCGAGATCCCTACGAGCAGTACTTC
- | TRBJ2-3 | TRBV5-1 | - | CASSSQGLTDTQYF | TGCGCCAGCAGCTCCCAGGGTCTTACGGATACGCAGTATTTT
TRBD2 | TRBJ2-1 | TRBV27 | - | CASSLNAGTSLNEQFF | TGTGCCAGCAGTTTAAACGCCGGGACTAGTCTCAATGAGCAGTTCTTC
- | TRBJ2-3 | TRBV6-4 | - | CASSSGLGDTQYF | TGTGCCAGCAGTTCCGGACTGGGAGATACGCAGTATTTT
TRBD1 | TRBJ1-2 | TRBV7-6 | - | CASSSGQGNYGYTF | TGTGCCAGCAGCTCGGGACAGGGGAACTATGGCTACACCTTC
- | TRBJ2-3 | TRBV7-9 | once | CSSSLARLANTDTQYF | TGTTCCAGCAGCTTAGCGCGGCTAGCGAACACAGATACGCAGTATTTT
TRBD1 | TRBJ2-7 | TRBV27 | - | CASTFPRQGPHEQYF | TGTGCCAGCACCTTTCCCCGACAGGGGCCCCACGAGCAGTACTTC